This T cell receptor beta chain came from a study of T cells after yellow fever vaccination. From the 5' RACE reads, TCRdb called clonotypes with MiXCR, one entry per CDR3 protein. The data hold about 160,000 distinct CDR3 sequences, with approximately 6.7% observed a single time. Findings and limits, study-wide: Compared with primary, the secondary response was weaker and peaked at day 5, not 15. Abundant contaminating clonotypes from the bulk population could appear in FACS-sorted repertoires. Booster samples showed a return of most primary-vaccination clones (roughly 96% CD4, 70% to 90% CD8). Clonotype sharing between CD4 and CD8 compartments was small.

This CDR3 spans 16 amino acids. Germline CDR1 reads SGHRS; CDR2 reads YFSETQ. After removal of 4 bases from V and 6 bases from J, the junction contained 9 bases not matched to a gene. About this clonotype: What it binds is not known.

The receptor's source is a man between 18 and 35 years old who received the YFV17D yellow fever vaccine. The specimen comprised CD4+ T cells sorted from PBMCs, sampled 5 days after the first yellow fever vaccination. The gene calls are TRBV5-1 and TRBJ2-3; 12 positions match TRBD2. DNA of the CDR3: TGCGCCAGCAGCCCGGAGACTAGCGGGGGTTCTGATACGCAGTATTTT. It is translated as CASSPETSGGSDTQYF.